This TCR beta chain originates from a study of T cells expressing NK-cell markers. CDR3 size: 14 residues. UMIs accompanied the 5'RACE template switching by which TCR beta cDNA was made. From its re-call of the 5' RACE reads, TCRdb lists each CDR3 protein once, without DNA. This sample contains more than 400,000 distinct CDR3 sequences. The source is a woman between 18 and 70 years old in good health. This chain uses TRBV12-3 or TRBV12-4 with TRBJ2-2; the D gene TCRdb calls, TRBD1, cannot be checked with no DNA. Sequencing was performed on blood T cells: a sorted CD56 or NKG2C T cell subset, CD4+ or CD8+ T cells, or bulk PBMC T cells (not recorded which). The CDR3 here is CASGDRGPTGELFF.